This TCR beta chain was observed in a study of CD8 T cells in Susac syndrome. The length of the CDR3 is 14 residues. Germline CDR1 and CDR2: MNHEY and SMNVEV (reference sequence). The authors reverse transcribed roughly 0.5 to 1 ug RNA with random hexamers. Each CDR3 protein is one row after TCRdb ran MiXCR on the immunoSEQ multiplex PCR reads. The sample contains 120,000 to 150,000 distinct CDR3 sequences, 85% to 95% of which appear only once. FACS enriched CD8+ TEMRA cells, while bulk CD8+ and CD4+ were negatively isolated. Worth noting for this clonotype: The junction departs from the called germline gene at one end, perhaps through a read error.

The V call is TRBV27, the J call TRBJ1-1; tentatively, D is TRBD1 (5 bases). Sequenced material: CD4+ T cells from PBMCs. The source of this sequence is a human donor with multiple sclerosis. The CDR3 here is CASSSLGVKTEAFF. CDR3 sequence (DNA): TGTGCCAGCAGTTCACTGGGGGTGAAAACTGAAGCTTTCTTT.